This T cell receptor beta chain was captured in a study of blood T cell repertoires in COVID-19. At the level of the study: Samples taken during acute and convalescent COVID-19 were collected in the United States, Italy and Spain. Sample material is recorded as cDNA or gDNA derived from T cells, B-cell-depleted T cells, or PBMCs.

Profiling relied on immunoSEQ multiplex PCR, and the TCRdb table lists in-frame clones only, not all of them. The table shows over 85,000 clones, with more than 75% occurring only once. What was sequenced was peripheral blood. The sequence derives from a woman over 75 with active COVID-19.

CDR3 DNA sequence: TGTGCCAGCAGCCAGACCGGGACAGGGGCGAACACCGGGGAGCTGTTTTTT. This gives the protein CASSQTGTGANTGELFF. The genes are TRBV6-2 or TRBV6-3 and TRBJ2-2, with 10 bases lining up with TRBD1. CDR1 is MNHEY and CDR2 is SVGEGT in the germline V gene. The CDR3 is 17 amino acids. V was clipped by 6 bases and J by 0 bases; unmatched bases: 7.